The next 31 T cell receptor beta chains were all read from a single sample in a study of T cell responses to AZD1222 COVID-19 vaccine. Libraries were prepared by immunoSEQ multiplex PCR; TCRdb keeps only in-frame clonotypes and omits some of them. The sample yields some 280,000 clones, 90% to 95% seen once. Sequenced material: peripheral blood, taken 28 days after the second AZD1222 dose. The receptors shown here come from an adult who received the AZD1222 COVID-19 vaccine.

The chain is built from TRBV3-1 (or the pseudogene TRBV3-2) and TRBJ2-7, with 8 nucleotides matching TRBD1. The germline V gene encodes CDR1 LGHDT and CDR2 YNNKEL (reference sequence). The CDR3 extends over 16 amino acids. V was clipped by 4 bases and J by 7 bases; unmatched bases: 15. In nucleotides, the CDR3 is TGTGCCAGCAGCCTCGGACAGGGCCCTTTATCAGGGGAGCAGTACTTC. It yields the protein CASSLGQGPLSGEQYF.

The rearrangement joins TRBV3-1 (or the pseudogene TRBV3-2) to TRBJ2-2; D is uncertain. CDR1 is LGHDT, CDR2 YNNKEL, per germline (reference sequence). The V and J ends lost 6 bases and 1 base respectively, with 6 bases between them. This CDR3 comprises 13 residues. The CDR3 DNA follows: TGTGCCAGCAGACAGTGGAACACCGGGGAGCTGTTTTTT. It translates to CASRQWNTGELFF.

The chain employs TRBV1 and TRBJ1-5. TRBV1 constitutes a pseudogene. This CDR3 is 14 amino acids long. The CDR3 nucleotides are TGCACCAGCAGCCAAGGGGAAAGCGATCAGCCCCAGCATTTT. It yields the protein CTSSQGESDQPQHF.

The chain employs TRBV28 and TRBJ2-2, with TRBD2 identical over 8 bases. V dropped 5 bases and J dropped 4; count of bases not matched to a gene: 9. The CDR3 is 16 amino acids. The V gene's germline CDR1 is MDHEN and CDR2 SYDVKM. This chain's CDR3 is CASSRGTRGLTGELFF. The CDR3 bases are TGTGCCAGCAGTCGCGGGACTAGGGGTCTCACCGGGGAGCTGTTTTTT.

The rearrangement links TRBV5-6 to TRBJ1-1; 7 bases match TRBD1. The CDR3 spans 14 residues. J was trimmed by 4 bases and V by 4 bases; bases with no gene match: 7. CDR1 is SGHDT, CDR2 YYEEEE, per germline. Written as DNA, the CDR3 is TGTGCCAGCAGCGTCGGACAGGCGGTCACTGAAGCTTTCTTT. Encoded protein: CASSVGQAVTEAFF.

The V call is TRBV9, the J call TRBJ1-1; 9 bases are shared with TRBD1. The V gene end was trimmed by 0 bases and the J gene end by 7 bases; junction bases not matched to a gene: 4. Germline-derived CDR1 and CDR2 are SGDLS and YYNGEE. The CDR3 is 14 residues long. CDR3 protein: CASSVEDRGGEAFF. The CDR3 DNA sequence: TGTGCCAGCAGCGTAGAAGACAGGGGGGGTGAAGCTTTCTTT.

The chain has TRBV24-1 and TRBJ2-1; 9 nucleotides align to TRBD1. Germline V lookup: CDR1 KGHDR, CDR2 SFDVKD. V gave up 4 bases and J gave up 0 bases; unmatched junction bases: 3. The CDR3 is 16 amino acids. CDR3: CATSDPGQGSYNEQFF. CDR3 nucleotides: TGTGCCACCAGTGACCCGGGACAGGGCTCCTACAATGAGCAGTTCTTC.

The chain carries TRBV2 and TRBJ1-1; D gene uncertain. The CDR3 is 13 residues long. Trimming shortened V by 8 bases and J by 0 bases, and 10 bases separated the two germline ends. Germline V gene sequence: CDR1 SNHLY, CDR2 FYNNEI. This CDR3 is CASGSNLNTEAFF. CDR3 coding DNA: TGTGCCAGCGGATCAAACCTGAACACTGAAGCTTTCTTT.

CDR3 nucleotide sequence: TGTGCCAGCAGTTTAAAACAGAGCGGGGCTAGCACAGATACGCAGTATTTT. Protein sequence: CASSLKQSGASTDTQYF. The V call is TRBV28, the J call TRBJ2-3; 7 bases are shared with TRBD2. The CDR3 covers 17 residues. The junction had 8 bases not matched to a gene; V was cut back by 2 bases and J by 0 bases. CDR1 MDHEN and CDR2 SYDVKM come from the germline V gene.

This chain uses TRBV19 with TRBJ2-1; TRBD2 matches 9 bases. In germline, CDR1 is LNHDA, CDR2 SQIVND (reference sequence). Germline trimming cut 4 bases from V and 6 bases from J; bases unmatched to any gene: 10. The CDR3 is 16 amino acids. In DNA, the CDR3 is TGTGCCAGTAGTAGGAGGAAGCGGGAGGCGGTCAATGAGCAGTTCTTC. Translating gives CASSRRKREAVNEQFF.

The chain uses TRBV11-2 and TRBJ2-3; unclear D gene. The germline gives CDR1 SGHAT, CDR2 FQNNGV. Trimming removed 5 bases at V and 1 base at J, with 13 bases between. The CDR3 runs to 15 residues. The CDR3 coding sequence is TGTGCCAGCAGCCCTCGTAGCCAGGGCACAGATACGCAGTATTTT. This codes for CASSPRSQGTDTQYF.

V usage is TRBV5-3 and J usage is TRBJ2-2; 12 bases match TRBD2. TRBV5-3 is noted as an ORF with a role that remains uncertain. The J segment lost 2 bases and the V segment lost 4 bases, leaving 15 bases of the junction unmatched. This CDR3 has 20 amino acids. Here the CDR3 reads CARSGWGEASGRVNTGELFF. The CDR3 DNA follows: TGTGCCAGAAGCGGTTGGGGGGAGGCTAGCGGGAGGGTCAACACCGGGGAGCTGTTTTTT.

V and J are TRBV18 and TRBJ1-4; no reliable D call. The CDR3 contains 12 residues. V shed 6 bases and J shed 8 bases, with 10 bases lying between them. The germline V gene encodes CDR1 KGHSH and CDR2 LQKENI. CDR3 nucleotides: TGTGCCAGCTCTCCCAGTCGGGAAAAACTGTTTTTT. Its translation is CASSPSREKLFF.

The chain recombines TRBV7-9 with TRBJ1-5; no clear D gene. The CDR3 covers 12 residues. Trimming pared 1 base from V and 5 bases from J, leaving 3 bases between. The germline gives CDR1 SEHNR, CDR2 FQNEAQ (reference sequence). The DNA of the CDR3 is TGTGCCAGCAGCTTAGATCATCAGCCCCAGCATTTT. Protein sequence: CASSLDHQPQHF.

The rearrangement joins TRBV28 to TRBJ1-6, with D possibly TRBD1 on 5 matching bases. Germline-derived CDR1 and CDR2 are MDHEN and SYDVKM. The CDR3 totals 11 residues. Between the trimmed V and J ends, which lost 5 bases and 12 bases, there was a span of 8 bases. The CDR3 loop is CASSPGGPLHF. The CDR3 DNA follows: TGTGCCAGCAGTCCCGGGGGACCCCTCCACTTT.

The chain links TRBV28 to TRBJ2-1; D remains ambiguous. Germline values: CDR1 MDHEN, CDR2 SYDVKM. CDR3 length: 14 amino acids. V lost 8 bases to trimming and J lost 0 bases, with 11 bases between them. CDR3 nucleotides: TGTGCCAGCCGCCGCAGAAGCTCCTACAATGAGCAGTTCTTC. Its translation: CASRRRSSYNEQFF. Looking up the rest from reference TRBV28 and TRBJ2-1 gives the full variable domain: DVKVTQSSRYLVKRTGEKVFLECVQDMDHENMFWYRQDPGLGLRLIYFSYDVKMKEKGDIPEGYSVSREKKERFSLILESASTNQTSMYLCASRRRSSYNEQFFGPGTRLTVL.

CDR3 bases: TGTGCCAGCAGGAAAAGCCAACTCCCCTATGGCTACACCTTC. It encodes CASRKSQLPYGYTF. The rearrangement joins TRBV5-6 to TRBJ1-2; D gene unclear. V was trimmed by 5 bases and J by 4 bases, leaving 15 bases between them. CDR1 SGHDT and CDR2 YYEEEE come from the germline V gene. CDR3 length: 14 amino acids.

This chain's CDR3 is CASSLALLYGYTF. For the CDR3, the DNA is TGTGCCAGCAGTTTAGCTTTACTCTATGGCTACACCTTC. This chain connects TRBV28 to TRBJ1-2; no clear D gene. The length of the CDR3 is 13 residues. V lost 2 bases and J lost 4, with 8 bases in between. Germline V CDR1 and CDR2: MDHEN, SYDVKM.

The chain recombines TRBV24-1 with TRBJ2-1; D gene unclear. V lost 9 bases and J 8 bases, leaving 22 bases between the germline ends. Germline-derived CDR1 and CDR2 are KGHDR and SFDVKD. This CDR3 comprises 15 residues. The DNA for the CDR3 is TGTGCCACCTCAGTAGGGCCATTACCCTGGGATGAGCAGTTCTTC. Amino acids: CATSVGPLPWDEQFF.

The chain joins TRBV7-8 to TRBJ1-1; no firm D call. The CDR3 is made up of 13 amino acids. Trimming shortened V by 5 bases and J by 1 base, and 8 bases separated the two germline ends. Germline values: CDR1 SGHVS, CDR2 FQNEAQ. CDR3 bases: TGTGCCAGCAGCCTCCGGACGAACACTGAAGCTTTCTTT. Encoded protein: CASSLRTNTEAFF.

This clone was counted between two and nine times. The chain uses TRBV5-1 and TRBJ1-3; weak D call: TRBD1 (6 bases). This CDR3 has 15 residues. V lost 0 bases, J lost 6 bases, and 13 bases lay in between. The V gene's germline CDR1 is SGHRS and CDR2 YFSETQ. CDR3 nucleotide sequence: TGCGCCAGCAGCTTGGTGGGGGACAAATCAAACACCATATATTTT. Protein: CASSLVGDKSNTIYF. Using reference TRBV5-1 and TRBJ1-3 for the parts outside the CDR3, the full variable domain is KAGVTQTPRYLIKTRGQQVTLSCSPISGHRSVSWYQQTPGQGLQFLFEYFSETQRNKGNFPGRFSGRQFSNSRSEMNVSTLELGDSALYLCASSLVGDKSNTIYFGEGSWLTVV.

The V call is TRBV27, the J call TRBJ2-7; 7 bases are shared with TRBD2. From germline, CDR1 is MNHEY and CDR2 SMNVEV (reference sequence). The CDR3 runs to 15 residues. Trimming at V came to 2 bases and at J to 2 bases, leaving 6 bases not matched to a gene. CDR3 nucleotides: TGTGCCAGCAGTTTACGGCTAGCGGTTCCCTACGAGCAGTACTTC. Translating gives CASSLRLAVPYEQYF.

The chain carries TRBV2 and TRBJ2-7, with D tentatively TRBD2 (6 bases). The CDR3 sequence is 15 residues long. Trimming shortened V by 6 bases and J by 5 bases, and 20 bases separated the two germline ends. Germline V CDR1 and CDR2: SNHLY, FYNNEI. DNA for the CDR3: TGTGCCAGCAGGACTGGGACTCTGAGAAGTCACGAGCAGTACTTC. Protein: CASRTGTLRSHEQYF.

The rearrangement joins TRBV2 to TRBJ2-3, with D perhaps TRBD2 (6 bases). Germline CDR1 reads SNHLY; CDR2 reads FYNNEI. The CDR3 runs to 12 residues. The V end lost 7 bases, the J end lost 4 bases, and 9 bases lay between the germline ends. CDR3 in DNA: TGTGCCAGCAATATAGCGGCAGATACGCAGTATTTT. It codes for CASNIAADTQYF.

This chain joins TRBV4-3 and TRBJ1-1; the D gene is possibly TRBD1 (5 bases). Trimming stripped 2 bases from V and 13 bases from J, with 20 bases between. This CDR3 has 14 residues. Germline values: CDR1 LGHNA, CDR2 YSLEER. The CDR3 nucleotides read TGCGCCAGCAGCCAAAACCTGGGGGGTAGTGGCGGTTTCTTT. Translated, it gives CASSQNLGGSGGFF.

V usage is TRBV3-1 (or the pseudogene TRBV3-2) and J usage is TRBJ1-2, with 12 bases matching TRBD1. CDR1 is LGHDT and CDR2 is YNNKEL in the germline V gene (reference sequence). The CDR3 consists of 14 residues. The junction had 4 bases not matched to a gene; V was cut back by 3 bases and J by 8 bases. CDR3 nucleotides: TGTGCCAGCAGCCAGGGACAGGGGGCTCTAGGCTACACCTTC. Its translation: CASSQGQGALGYTF.

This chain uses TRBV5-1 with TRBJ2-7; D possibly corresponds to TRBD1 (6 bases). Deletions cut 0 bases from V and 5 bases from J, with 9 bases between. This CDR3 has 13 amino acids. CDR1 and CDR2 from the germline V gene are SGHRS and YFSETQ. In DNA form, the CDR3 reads TGCGCCAGCAGCTTGGGAAGGACAGACGAGCAGTACTTC. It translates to CASSLGRTDEQYF.

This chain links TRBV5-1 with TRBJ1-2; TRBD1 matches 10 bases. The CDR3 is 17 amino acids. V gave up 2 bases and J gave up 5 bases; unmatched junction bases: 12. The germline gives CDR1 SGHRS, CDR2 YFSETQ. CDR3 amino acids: CASSLKGPGQGFYGYTF. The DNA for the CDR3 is TGCGCCAGCAGCTTAAAGGGACCGGGACAGGGGTTTTATGGCTACACCTTC.

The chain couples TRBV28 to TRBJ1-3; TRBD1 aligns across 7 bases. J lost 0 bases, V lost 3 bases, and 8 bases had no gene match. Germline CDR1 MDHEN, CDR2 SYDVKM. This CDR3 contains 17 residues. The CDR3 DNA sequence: TGTGCCAGCAGTTTCTGGCAGGGGGGGGGCTCTGGAAACACCATATATTTT. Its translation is CASSFWQGGGSGNTIYF.

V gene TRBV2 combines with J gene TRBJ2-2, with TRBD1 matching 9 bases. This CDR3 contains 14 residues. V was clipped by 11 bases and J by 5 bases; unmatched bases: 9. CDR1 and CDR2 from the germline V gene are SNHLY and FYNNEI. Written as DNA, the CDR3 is TGTGCCGGCCAGGGACAGGGTGTAACCGGGGAGCTGTTTTTT. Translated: CAGQGQGVTGELFF. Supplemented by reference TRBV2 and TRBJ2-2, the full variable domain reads EPEVTQTPSHQVTQMGQEVILRCVPISNHLYFYWYRQILGQKVEFLVSFYNNEISEKSEIFDDQFSVERPDGSNFTLKIRSTKLEDSAMYFCAGQGQGVTGELFFGEGSRLTVL.

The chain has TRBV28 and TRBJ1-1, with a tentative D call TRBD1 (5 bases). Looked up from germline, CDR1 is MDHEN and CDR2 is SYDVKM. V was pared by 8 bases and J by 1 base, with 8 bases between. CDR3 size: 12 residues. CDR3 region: CASADKNTEAFF. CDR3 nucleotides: TGTGCCAGCGCGGACAAGAACACTGAAGCTTTCTTT.